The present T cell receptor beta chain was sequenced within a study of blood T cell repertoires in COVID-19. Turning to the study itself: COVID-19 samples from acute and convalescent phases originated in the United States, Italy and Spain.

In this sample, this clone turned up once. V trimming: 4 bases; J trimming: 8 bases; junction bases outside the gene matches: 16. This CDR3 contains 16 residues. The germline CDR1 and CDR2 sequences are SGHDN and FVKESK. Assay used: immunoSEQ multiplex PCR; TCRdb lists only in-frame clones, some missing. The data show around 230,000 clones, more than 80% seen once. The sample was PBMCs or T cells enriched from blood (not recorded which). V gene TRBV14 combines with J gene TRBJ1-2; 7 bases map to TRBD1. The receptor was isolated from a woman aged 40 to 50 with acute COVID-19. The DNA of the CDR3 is TGTGCCAGCAGCCCTAACTGGGCAGGGGGGCTGGAGGGCTACACCTTC. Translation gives CASSPNWAGGLEGYTF.